This T cell receptor (beta chain) is drawn from a study of blood T cell repertoires in COVID-19. Study-wide background: T cells, B-cell-depleted T cells, or PBMCs supplied cDNA or gDNA.

Some clones are missing from TCRdb's copy, which holds only in-frame ones; the method was immunoSEQ multiplex PCR. Altogether approximately 140,000 clones are present, 75% to 90% being singletons, with the ten largest covering 6.5% to 9.5%. Seattle patients were enrolled while actively infected and followed longitudinally. Deletions cut 3 bases from V and 0 bases from J, with 9 bases between. Germline CDR1 reads SNHLY; CDR2 reads FYNNEI. The CDR3 consists of 15 residues. The sequenced sample consisted of peripheral blood. This receptor was identified in a woman aged 55-75 years with COVID-19, enrolled during active disease. The chain joins TRBV2 to TRBJ1-5, with D uncertain. This CDR3 is CASSDLTNSNQPQHF. DNA of the CDR3: TGTGCCAGCAGTGACCTCACTAATAGCAATCAGCCCCAGCATTTT.